These 10 T cell receptor beta chains were sequenced from one sample in a study of CXCR3-negative and CXCR3-positive naive CD8 T cells. The libraries of TRB cDNA were prepared using 5' RACE with UMI labels. TCRdb reanalyzed the 5' RACE reads, giving one entry per CDR3 protein sequence and no DNA. Across 50,000 to 65,000 distinct CDR3 sequences, the top ten clones capture 20% to 25% of the sample. Sequenced material: memory CD8+ T cells from blood. These receptors all stem from a human donor in good health. Some clones in this sample may be carry-over from other donors' samples.

The chain recombines TRBV18 with TRBJ1-1; TCRdb names TRBD1, which stays unverified in the absence of DNA. Germline CDR1 is KGHSH and CDR2 is LQKENI. The CDR3 runs to 15 residues. The CDR3 here is CASSHGDRGGPEAFF.

This chain joins TRBV15 and TRBJ2-7; the D call from TCRdb, TRBD2, cannot be confirmed without DNA. The CDR3 is 15 amino acids. Germline values: CDR1 LNHNV, CDR2 YYDKDF (reference sequence). The CDR3 sequence: CATSRDSGVSYEQYF.

The chain carries TRBV7-7 and TRBJ2-1. The CDR3 consists of 13 residues. Germline-derived CDR1 and CDR2 are SSHAT and FNYEAQ (reference sequence). The chain's CDR3 is CASSLVPYNEQFF.

This chain links TRBV10-3 with TRBJ1-1. Germline CDR1 reads ENHRY; CDR2 reads SYGVKD. The CDR3 is 14 residues long. The CDR3 here is CAISEGMRNTEAFF.

The chain employs TRBV6-1 and TRBJ2-1; TCRdb selects TRBD2, and the lack of DNA leaves this call unchecked. The length of the CDR3 is 15 residues. Germline lookup yields CDR1 MNHNS and CDR2 SASEGT. The CDR3 reads CASSESSGTTNEQFF.

V usage is TRBV6-5 and J usage is TRBJ2-7; with no DNA, the TCRdb D assignment of TRBD2 cannot be verified. This CDR3 comprises 16 residues. The germline CDR1 and CDR2 sequences are MNHEY and SVGAGI. The CDR3 spells CASSSTSGPSFYEQYF.

The rearrangement uses TRBV12-3 or TRBV12-4 and TRBJ2-1; the D gene TCRdb calls, TRBD1, cannot be checked with no DNA. The CDR3 totals 16 residues. The CDR3 here is CASDGLGGGSYNEQFF.

The chain uses TRBV21-1 and TRBJ1-1; TCRdb proposes TRBD1, but this gene call is untestable without DNA. TRBV21-1 represents a pseudogene. This CDR3 comprises 15 residues. The CDR3 loop is CASSKRGEITTEAFF.

The rearrangement joins TRBV27 to TRBJ1-1; TCRdb's D call of TRBD1 is untestable without DNA. This CDR3 region has 14 residues. Germline lookup yields CDR1 MNHEY and CDR2 SMNVEV (reference sequence). The CDR3 spells CASSPRDSSIEAFF.

The genes are TRBV20-1 and TRBJ2-1; checking the TCRdb D call of TRBD2 is not possible without DNA. There are 15 residues in the CDR3. Germline V lookup: CDR1 DFQATT, CDR2 SNEGSKA (reference sequence). The CDR3 spells CSASSGESSYNEQFF.